This passage covers 31 T cell receptor beta chains from one sample sequenced in a study of cytomegalovirus exposure and HLA in healthy donors (dated by TCRdb to about 2017). The library was made by the immunoSEQ multiplex PCR assay. The multiplex PCR relied on a mix of 60 forward primers for TCR Vbeta segments and 13 reverse primers for TCR Jbeta segments. Imported from immuneACCESS, the table was reduced by TCRdb to in-frame sequences with V and J called. These copies leave out some clones; in studies compared against another copy, an unresolved V gene accounts for under half, and the cause of the remainder is not known. The table for this sample lists 98,000 or so clones; around 10% of them were counted only once. The ten largest clones capture less than 6% of the sample. Sequenced sample: PBMCs. Receptors originate from a man aged 40-55 years in good health and CMV-seropositive.

This clone was counted a few times. CDR3 protein: CASSLRGRMSYEQYV. The DNA of the CDR3 is TGTGCCAGCAGCCTAAGGGGCAGGATGTCTTACGAGCAGTACGTC. The chain has TRBV5-6 and TRBJ2-7; possible D gene TRBD1, 5 bases. Germline loops: CDR1 SGHDT, CDR2 YYEEEE. V was cut by 4 bases and J by 4 bases, with 18 bases left in between. The CDR3 length is 15 residues.

This clone was observed a handful of times. This chain uses TRBV6-5 with TRBJ2-7; D is perhaps TRBD2 (5 bases). Trimming removed 5 bases at V and 4 bases at J, with 12 bases between. This CDR3 has 13 amino acids. CDR1 is MNHEY, CDR2 SVGAGI, per germline. CDR3 loop: CASSETREYEQYF. Written as DNA, the CDR3 is TGTGCCAGCAGTGAGACTCGGGAATACGAGCAGTACTTC.

The J gene is TRBJ2-3, the V gene TRBV5-1, with D uncertain. The length of the CDR3 is 17 residues. Germline CDR1 SGHRS, CDR2 YFSETQ. Between the trimmed V and J ends, which lost 0 bases and 0 bases, there was a span of 14 bases. CDR3 coding DNA: TGCGCCAGCAGCTTGGACCTTAGTTCGGTGAGCACAGATACGCAGTATTTT. This gives the protein CASSLDLSSVSTDTQYF.

A few counts support this clone. The chain links TRBV10-3 to TRBJ1-1; TRBD1 is a possible D gene (5 bases). Germline V CDR1 and CDR2: ENHRY, SYGVKD. Trimming pared 6 bases from V and 3 bases from J, leaving 17 bases between. The CDR3 covers 15 residues. CDR3 bases: TGTGCCATCAGCGGGGGACGTCCCGTAGACACTGAAGCTTTCTTT. Amino acids: CAISGGRPVDTEAFF.

The chain has TRBV11-2 and TRBJ2-1; 7 nucleotides match TRBD2. CDR3 length: 16 residues. V lost 7 bases to trimming and J lost 0 bases; unmatched junction nucleotides: 9. Germline-derived CDR1 and CDR2 are SGHAT and FQNNGV. Written as DNA, the CDR3 is TGTGCCAGCACCAGTTGGCGGGGGAGCTCCTACAATGAGCAGTTCTTC. Amino acids: CASTSWRGSSYNEQFF.

For this clone: At the DNA level, this CDR3 is encoded by other sequences in the same sample as well. This chain uses TRBV6-5 with TRBJ2-1; unclear D gene. Trimming pared 2 bases from V and 4 bases from J, leaving 6 bases between. The germline CDR1 and CDR2 sequences are MNHEY and SVGAGI. The CDR3 extends over 13 amino acids. The CDR3 protein is CASSYPGYNEQFF. Here the CDR3 DNA reads TGTGCCAGCAGTTACCCGGGTTACAATGAGCAGTTCTTC.

This clone appeared a few times. This chain links TRBV7-8 with TRBJ2-1; TRBD2 might be the D (6 bases). The CDR3 spans 14 residues. Trimming removed 1 base from V and 9 bases from J, with 13 bases in between. Germline lookup yields CDR1 SGHVS and CDR2 FQNEAQ. CDR3 in amino acids: CASSLGGGIGEQFF. The CDR3 DNA reads TGTGCCAGCAGCTTAGGTGGCGGGATCGGTGAGCAGTTCTTC. Drawing the rest from reference TRBV7-8 and TRBJ2-1, the complete variable domain is GAGVSQSPRYKVAKRGQDVALRCDPISGHVSLFWYQQALGQGPEFLTYFQNEAQLDKSGLPSDRFFAERPEGSVSTLKIQRTQQEDSAVYLCASSLGGGIGEQFFGPGTRLTVL.

This clone was counted between two and nine times. J is TRBJ2-5 and V is TRBV6-5; weak D call: TRBD2 (5 bases). V dropped 8 bases and J dropped 5 bases, with 12 bases sitting between them. Germline V lookup: CDR1 MNHEY, CDR2 SVGAGI. This CDR3 region has 12 residues. CDR3: CASRGIWETQYF. In DNA form, the CDR3 reads TGTGCCAGCCGGGGTATCTGGGAGACCCAGTACTTC.

This clone was counted many times. The CDR3 DNA sequence: TGTGCCAGCAGTGGACAGTCAGTGGGGTTCCTATACGAGCAGTACTTC. Its translation is CASSGQSVGFLYEQYF. This chain connects TRBV25-1 to TRBJ2-7, with D possibly TRBD1 on 5 matching bases. Germline CDR1 and CDR2: MGHDK and SYGVNS. The CDR3 has 16 amino acids. Trimming took off 4 bases at V and 4 bases at J, with 20 bases between the two ends.

This sequence joins TRBV11-3 and TRBJ2-7, with TRBD1 identical over 7 bases. Germline assignment: CDR1 SGHNT and CDR2 YENEEA. Trimming took 1 base from V and 2 from J; bases not matched to a gene: 2. There are 14 residues in the CDR3. The CDR3 nucleotides are TGTGCCAGCAGCTTAGGCAGGGGGACCTACGAGCAGTACTTC. It specifies CASSLGRGTYEQYF.

This clone was counted between two and nine times. This rearrangement joins TRBV7-6 to TRBJ1-2; D unclear. The germline V gene encodes CDR1 SGHVS and CDR2 FNYEAQ. V was trimmed by 1 base and J by 4 bases, leaving 16 bases between them. The CDR3 loop spans 16 amino acids. The CDR3 DNA follows: TGTGCCAGCAGCTTAGTAATCCGGGAACCCACCTATGGCTACACCTTC. The encoded protein is CASSLVIREPTYGYTF.

Remarks on this clone: Other nucleotide sequences in the sample specify the same CDR3. The chain has TRBV9 and TRBJ2-7; 8 bases agree with TRBD2. Looked up from germline, CDR1 is SGDLS and CDR2 is YYNGEE. CDR3 size: 14 residues. With V trimmed by 0 bases and J by 4 bases, 3 bases remained unmatched. As DNA, the CDR3 is TGTGCCAGCAGCGTAGGAACTAGCGGTTACGAGCAGTACTTC. Protein product: CASSVGTSGYEQYF.

In its sample, this clone was seen many times. V gene TRBV2 combines with J gene TRBJ2-1; TRBD2 agrees at 13 bases. The CDR3 has 15 amino acids. Germline lookup yields CDR1 SNHLY and CDR2 FYNNEI. The ends lost 5 bases at V and 14 bases at J; junction bases unmatched: 12. The CDR3 spells CASSNGLAGARSKFF. The CDR3 nucleotides read TGTGCCAGCAGTAACGGACTAGCGGGGGCCCGATCCAAGTTCTTC.

The chain carries TRBV4-2 and TRBJ2-2; 8 nucleotides line up with TRBD2. Germline V CDR1 and CDR2: LGHNA, YNFKEQ. The length of the CDR3 is 17 residues. Losses at the gene ends were 4 bases for V and 3 bases for J; bases not matched to a gene: 10. This CDR3 is CASSPGLAHVDTGELFF. The DNA of the CDR3 is TGTGCCAGCAGCCCCGGACTAGCCCACGTTGACACCGGGGAGCTGTTTTTT.

This clone was found a few times. J is TRBJ2-1 and V is TRBV12-5; D is unclear. Germline CDR1 is LGHNT and CDR2 is FRNRAP. V dropped 6 bases and J dropped 6 bases, with 12 bases sitting between them. The CDR3 extends over 13 amino acids. The CDR3 coding sequence is TGTGCTAGTGGCACGACTTACGGCAATGAGCAGTTCTTC. Its translation is CASGTTYGNEQFF.

This clone occurred a few times. The gene calls are TRBV10-3 and TRBJ2-6; D possibly corresponds to TRBD2 (5 bases). Trimming left V 2 bases short and J 2 bases short, with 25 bases between. CDR3 length: 21 amino acids. CDR1 is ENHRY and CDR2 is SYGVKD in the germline V gene. CDR3 bases: TGTGCCATCAGTGAGACCTGGGGAGATAGACGTCCGGAGGCTGGGGCCAACGTCCTGACTTTC. It codes for CAISETWGDRRPEAGANVLTF.

This clone came up a few times. This chain connects TRBV12-5 to TRBJ2-6; D call uncertain. The germline V gene encodes CDR1 LGHNT and CDR2 FRNRAP. The CDR3 extends over 13 amino acids. V was cut by 5 bases and J by 0 bases, with 2 bases left in between. CDR3 loop: CASGRSGANVLTF. The CDR3 DNA sequence: TGTGCTAGTGGTCGCTCTGGGGCCAACGTCCTGACTTTC. The full variable domain, completed using reference TRBV12-5 and TRBJ2-6, is DARVTQTPRHKVTEMGQEVTMRCQPILGHNTVFWYRQTMMQGLELLAYFRNRAPLDDSGMPKDRFSAEMPDATLATLKIQPSEPRDSAVYFCASGRSGANVLTFGAGSRLTVL.

In its sample, this clone was seen a few times. The J gene is TRBJ2-1, the V gene TRBV14, with TRBD2 matching 7 bases. Unmatched junction bases numbered 6, after V lost 3 bases and J lost 4 bases. Germline lookup yields CDR1 SGHDN and CDR2 FVKESK. The CDR3 is made up of 15 amino acids. The CDR3 is CASSHLPGGYNEQFF. The CDR3 bases are TGTGCCAGCAGCCACCTCCCCGGGGGGTACAATGAGCAGTTCTTC.

This clone was recorded a few times. The chain couples TRBV6-5 to TRBJ1-5; D is ambiguous. With 6 bases removed from V and 4 bases from J, the gap between germline ends came to 7 bases. CDR3 length: 12 residues. In germline, CDR1 is MNHEY, CDR2 SVGAGI. This CDR3 is CASSDGNQPQHF. CDR3 nucleotide sequence: TGTGCCAGCAGCGACGGGAATCAGCCCCAGCATTTT.

The chain is built from TRBV28 and TRBJ1-5; D not certain. This CDR3 spans 15 amino acids. Looked up from germline, CDR1 is MDHEN and CDR2 is SYDVKM. The V end lost 6 bases, the J end lost 2 bases, and 14 bases lay between the germline ends. This CDR3 is CASRPVLGGNQPQHF. For the CDR3, the DNA is TGTGCCAGCAGACCCGTCCTAGGTGGCAATCAGCCCCAGCATTTT. Looking up the rest from reference TRBV28 and TRBJ1-5 gives the full variable domain: DVKVTQSSRYLVKRTGEKVFLECVQDMDHENMFWYRQDPGLGLRLIYFSYDVKMKEKGDIPEGYSVSREKKERFSLILESASTNQTSMYLCASRPVLGGNQPQHFGDGTRLSIL.

The chain uses TRBV6-5 and TRBJ2-1; possible D gene TRBD2, 6 bases. Germline loops: CDR1 MNHEY, CDR2 SVGAGI. V lost 7 bases to trimming and J lost 4 bases, with 17 bases between them. The CDR3 spans 15 residues. CDR3 coding DNA: TGTGCCAGCACTCCACCGGGACTTAGATACAATGAGCAGTTCTTC. This translates into CASTPPGLRYNEQFF.

This chain links TRBV6-6 with TRBJ1-3; no reliable D call. Germline V gene lookup returns CDR1 MNHNY and CDR2 SVGAGI (reference sequence). The CDR3 loop spans 15 amino acids. Trimming took 5 bases from V and 0 from J, leaving 11 bases between them. CDR3 nucleotides: TGTGCCAGCAGTAGCCAATCTTCCTCTGGAAACACCATATATTTT. The encoded protein is CASSSQSSSGNTIYF.

This clone came up a few times. This chain links TRBV19 with TRBJ2-3; 13 nucleotides line up with TRBD2. The CDR3 is made up of 15 amino acids. J gave up 4 bases and V 3 bases, and 1 base lay outside the gene matches. CDR1 is LNHDA and CDR2 is SQIVND in the germline V gene (reference sequence). DNA of the CDR3: TGTGCCAGTAGTATGACTAGCGGGAGGTCAGATACGCAGTATTTT. It translates to CASSMTSGRSDTQYF. The whole variable domain, filled in from reference TRBV19 and TRBJ2-3, reads DGGITQSPKYLFRKEGQNVTLSCEQNLNHDAMYWYRQDPGQGLRLIYYSQIVNDFQKGDIAEGYSVSREKKESFPLTVTSAQKNPTAFYLCASSMTSGRSDTQYFGPGTRLTVL.

The chain joins TRBV6-5 to TRBJ2-5; no definite D call. The CDR3 extends over 14 amino acids. V was trimmed by 2 bases and J by 1 base, leaving 8 bases between them. CDR1 and CDR2 (germline): MNHEY, SVGAGI. The CDR3 nucleotides are TGTGCCAGCAGTTACGGGCCAACCCAAGAGACCCAGTACTTC. This sequence encodes CASSYGPTQETQYF.

This clone was picked up a small number of times. This chain uses TRBV6-1 with TRBJ1-1; 9 bases are shared with TRBD1. Trimming cost V 3 bases and J 1 base; bases outside gene matches: 9. The CDR3 totals 17 residues. Germline V CDR1 and CDR2: MNHNS, SASEGT. CDR3 sequence reads: CASSDPGQGRWNTEAFF. CDR3 sequence (DNA): TGTGCCAGCAGTGACCCTGGACAGGGGAGGTGGAACACTGAAGCTTTCTTT.

There are a few counts of this clone. The chain carries TRBV29-1 and TRBJ1-2; D is ambiguous. V lost 7 bases to trimming and J lost 4 bases, with 16 bases between them. The CDR3 has 13 amino acids. CDR1 and CDR2 from the germline V gene are SQVTM and ANQGSEA. DNA for the CDR3: TGCAGCGCGCATCCCCGGGAAGGCTATGGCTACACCTTC. Translating gives CSAHPREGYGYTF.

A few counts support this clone. The V gene is TRBV15, the J gene TRBJ2-6; 10 bases match TRBD1. From germline, CDR1 is LNHNV and CDR2 YYDKDF (reference sequence). With V trimmed by 4 bases and J by 1 base, 4 bases remained unmatched. The CDR3 runs 17 residues. DNA for the CDR3: TGTGCCACCAGCACAGCGGGACAGGGGTCTGGGGCCAACGTCCTGACTTTC. Protein sequence: CATSTAGQGSGANVLTF.

About this clone: Other DNA variants within this sample encode the same CDR3. The rearrangement uses TRBV7-9 and TRBJ2-5; TRBD2 might be the D (5 bases). Germline CDR1 SEHNR, CDR2 FQNEAQ (reference sequence). Trimming took 0 bases from V and 5 from J, leaving 13 bases between them. The CDR3 is 15 residues long. The CDR3 nucleotides read TGTGCCAGCAGCTTAGCCGGAGGCATGGGGGAGACCCAGTACTTC. Its protein product is CASSLAGGMGETQYF.

The sample holds one count of this clone. The genes are TRBV9 and TRBJ2-1; unclear D gene. Germline CDR1 reads SGDLS; CDR2 reads YYNGEE. Trimming left V 1 base short and J 7 bases short, with 12 bases between. This CDR3 is 14 amino acids long. Here the CDR3 DNA reads TGTGCCAGCAGCGTATATCTAGACCCAAATGAGCAGTTCTTC. This encodes CASSVYLDPNEQFF.

This clone was seen a few times. The chain has TRBV6-6 and TRBJ2-7; TRBD2 aligns across 7 bases. The CDR3 length is 13 residues. J lost 0 bases, V lost 10 bases, and 6 bases had no gene match. CDR1 is MNHNY, CDR2 SVGAGI, per germline (reference sequence). In nucleotides, the CDR3 is TGTGCCACCCACGCGGGAGCCTCCTACGAGCAGTACTTC. Translated, it gives CATHAGASYEQYF.

This clone has more than one count but fewer than ten. The chain recombines TRBV29-1 with TRBJ2-1; 8 bases are a match to TRBD2. Germline lookup yields CDR1 SQVTM and CDR2 ANQGSEA. Germline trimming cut 6 bases from V and 9 bases from J; bases unmatched to any gene: 16. This CDR3 is built from 15 residues. CDR3 loop: CSVPAGELAVTEQFF. The CDR3 DNA reads as TGCAGCGTCCCGGCGGGTGAACTAGCGGTAACTGAGCAGTTCTTC.